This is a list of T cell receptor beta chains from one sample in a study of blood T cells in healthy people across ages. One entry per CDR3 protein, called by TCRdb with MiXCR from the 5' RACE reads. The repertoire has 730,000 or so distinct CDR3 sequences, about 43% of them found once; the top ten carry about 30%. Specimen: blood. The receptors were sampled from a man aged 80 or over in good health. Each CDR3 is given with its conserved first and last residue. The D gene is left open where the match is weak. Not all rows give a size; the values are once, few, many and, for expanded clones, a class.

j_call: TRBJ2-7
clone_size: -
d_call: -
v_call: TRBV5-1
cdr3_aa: CASSLRYGPSYEQYF
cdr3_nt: TGCGCCAGCAGCTTACGTTATGGACCTTCCTACGAGCAGTACTTC

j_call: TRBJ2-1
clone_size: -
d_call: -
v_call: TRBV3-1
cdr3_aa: CASSQDRIGQISYNEQFF
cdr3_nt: TGTGCCAGCAGCCAAGATAGAATCGGGCAGATCTCCTACAATGAGCAGTTCTTC

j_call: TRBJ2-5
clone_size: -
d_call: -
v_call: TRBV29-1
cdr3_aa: CSVADNEQYF
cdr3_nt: TGCAGCGTGGCGGACAATGAGCAGTACTTC

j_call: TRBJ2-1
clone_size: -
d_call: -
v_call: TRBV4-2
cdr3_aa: CASSHRGPYNEQFF
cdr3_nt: TGTGCCAGCAGCCACAGGGGACCCTACAATGAGCAGTTCTTC

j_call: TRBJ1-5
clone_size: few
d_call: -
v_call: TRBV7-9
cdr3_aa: CASSFGTGPNQPQHF
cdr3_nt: TGTGCCAGCAGCTTTGGCACAGGGCCAAATCAGCCCCAGCATTTT

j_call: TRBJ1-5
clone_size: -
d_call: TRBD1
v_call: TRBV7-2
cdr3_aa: CASSREGQGAPGPQHF
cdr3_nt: TGTGCCAGCAGCCGAGAAGGACAGGGGGCCCCAGGGCCCCAGCATTTT

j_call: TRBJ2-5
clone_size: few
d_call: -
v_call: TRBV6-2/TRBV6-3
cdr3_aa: CASSSKGRSQETQYF
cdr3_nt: TGTGCCAGCAGTTCCAAGGGTCGGTCCCAAGAGACCCAGTACTTC

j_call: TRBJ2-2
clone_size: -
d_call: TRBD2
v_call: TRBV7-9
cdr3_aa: CASSFGSGIGTGELFF
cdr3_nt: TGTGCCAGCAGCTTCGGTAGCGGGATCGGCACCGGGGAGCTGTTTTTT

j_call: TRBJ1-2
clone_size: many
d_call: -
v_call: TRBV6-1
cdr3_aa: CASSENLRDFDGYTF
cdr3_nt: TGTGCCAGCAGTGAAAACCTCCGGGACTTTGATGGCTACACCTTC

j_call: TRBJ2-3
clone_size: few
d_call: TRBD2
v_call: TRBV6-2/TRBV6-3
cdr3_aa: CASSYGSGRTDMQYF
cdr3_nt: TGTGCCAGCAGTTACGGTAGCGGGAGGACAGATATGCAGTATTTT

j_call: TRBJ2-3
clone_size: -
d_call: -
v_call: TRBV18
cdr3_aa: CASATSADTQYF
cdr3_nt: TGTGCCAGCGCAACGTCTGCAGATACGCAGTATTTT

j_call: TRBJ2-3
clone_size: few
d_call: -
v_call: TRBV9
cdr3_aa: CASSEEPRTDTQYF
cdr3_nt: TGTGCCAGCAGCGAAGAACCCCGCACAGATACGCAGTATTTT

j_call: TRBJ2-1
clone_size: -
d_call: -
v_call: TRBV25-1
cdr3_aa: CASSRDISYNEQFF
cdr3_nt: TGTGCCAGCAGCAGGGACATCTCCTACAATGAGCAGTTCTTC

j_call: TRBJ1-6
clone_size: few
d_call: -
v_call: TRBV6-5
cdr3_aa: CASSYGTGNSPLHF
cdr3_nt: TGTGCCAGCAGTTACGGGACTGGGAATTCACCCCTCCACTTT

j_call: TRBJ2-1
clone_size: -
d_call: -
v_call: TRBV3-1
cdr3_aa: CASSDRGTLYNEQFF
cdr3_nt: TGTGCCAGCAGCGATCGCGGGACACTCTACAATGAGCAGTTCTTC

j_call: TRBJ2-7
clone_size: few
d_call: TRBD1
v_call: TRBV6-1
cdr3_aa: CASSELGQGAGEQYF
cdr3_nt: TGTGCCAGCAGTGAACTGGGACAGGGGGCTGGGGAGCAGTACTTC

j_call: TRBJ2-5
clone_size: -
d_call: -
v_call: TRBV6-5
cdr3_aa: CASSYMTLVGTQYF
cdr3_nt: TGTGCCAGCAGTTACATGACCCTGGTCGGGACCCAGTACTTC

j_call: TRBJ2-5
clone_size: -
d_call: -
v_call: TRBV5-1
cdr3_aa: CASSLVAAGPETQYF
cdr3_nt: TGCGCCAGCAGCTTGGTAGCGGCAGGGCCCGAGACCCAGTACTTC

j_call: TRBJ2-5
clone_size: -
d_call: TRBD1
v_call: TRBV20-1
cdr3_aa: CSANPPGQVQETQYF
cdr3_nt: TGCAGTGCTAACCCACCGGGACAGGTACAAGAGACCCAGTACTTC

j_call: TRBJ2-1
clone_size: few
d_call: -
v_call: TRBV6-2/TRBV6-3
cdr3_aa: CASSYNIEQFF
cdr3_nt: TGTGCCAGCAGTTACAATATTGAGCAGTTCTTC

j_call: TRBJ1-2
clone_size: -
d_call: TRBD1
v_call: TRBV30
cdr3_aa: CAGRDSLNYGYTF
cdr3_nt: TGTGCCGGCCGGGACAGCCTTAACTATGGCTACACCTTC

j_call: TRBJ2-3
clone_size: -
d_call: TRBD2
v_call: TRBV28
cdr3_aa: CASSLMFGAGGSTDTQYF
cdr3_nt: TGTGCCAGCAGTTTAATGTTCGGAGCGGGGGGGAGCACAGATACGCAGTATTTT

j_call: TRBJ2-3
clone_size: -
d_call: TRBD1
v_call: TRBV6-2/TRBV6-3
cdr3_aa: CASRSGTGGLDTQYF
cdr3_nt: TGTGCCAGCAGGTCCGGGACAGGGGGCTTGGATACGCAGTATTTT

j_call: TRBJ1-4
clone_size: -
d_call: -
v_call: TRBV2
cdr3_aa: CASSGEGFEKLFF
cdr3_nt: TGTGCCAGCAGTGGGGAGGGGTTTGAAAAACTGTTTTTT

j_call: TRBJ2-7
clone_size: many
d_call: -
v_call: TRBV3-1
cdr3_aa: CASSQDVRVYEQYF
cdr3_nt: TGTGCCAGCAGCCAAGATGTGAGAGTCTACGAGCAGTACTTC

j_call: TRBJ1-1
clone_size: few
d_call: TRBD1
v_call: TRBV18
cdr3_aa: CASSPAGTANYEAFF
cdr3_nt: TGTGCCAGCTCACCTGCCGGGACAGCTAACTATGAAGCTTTCTTT